This T cell receptor (beta chain) was profiled in a study of T cells in Graves' hyperthyroidism and ophthalmopathy. Points from the study as a whole: Blood samples included most of the expanded thyroid clonotypes exceeding 0.001.

Criteria for exclusion of patients were uncontrolled infection, other autoimmune disease, pregnancy or lactation. Any symptoms of ophthalmopathy came after the first hyperthyroidism diagnosis, from which the blood sample dates. Trimming shortened V by 0 bases and J by 2 bases, and 16 bases separated the two germline ends. The CDR3 contains 16 residues. Germline V lookup: CDR1 DFQATT, CDR2 SNEGSKA (reference sequence). Points on this clonotype: Its antigen is unknown.

The CDR3 regions of TCR beta were amplified from RNA transcripts. The primer set for the first-round RT-PCR of the TCR CDR3 was HTBI. TCRdb analysed the multiplex PCR reads with MiXCR anew, one entry per CDR3 protein. The sample contains fewer than 900,000 distinct CDR3 sequences, under 20% of which appear only once. The chain uses TRBV20-1 and TRBJ2-5, with D perhaps TRBD1 (5 bases). The source is a woman aged 50 to 65 with Graves' hyperthyroidism that later progressed to Graves' ophthalmopathy. Sequences were obtained from blood. CDR3 protein: CSARDLRQNQQETQYF. The CDR3 region has the DNA TGCAGTGCTAGAGATCTAAGACAGAATCAGCAAGAGACCCAGTACTTC.